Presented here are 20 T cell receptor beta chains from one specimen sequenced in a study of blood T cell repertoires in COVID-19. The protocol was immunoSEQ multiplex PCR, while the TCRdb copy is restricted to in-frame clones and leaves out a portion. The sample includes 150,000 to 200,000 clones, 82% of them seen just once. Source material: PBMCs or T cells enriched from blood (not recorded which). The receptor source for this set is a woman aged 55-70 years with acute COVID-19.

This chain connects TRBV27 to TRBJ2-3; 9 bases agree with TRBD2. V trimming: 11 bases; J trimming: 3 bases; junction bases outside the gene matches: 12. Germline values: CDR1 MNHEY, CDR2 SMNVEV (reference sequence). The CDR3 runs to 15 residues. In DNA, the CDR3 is TGTGCCGGATCAAATAGCGGGAGTAAGACAGATACGCAGTATTTT. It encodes CAGSNSGSKTDTQYF.

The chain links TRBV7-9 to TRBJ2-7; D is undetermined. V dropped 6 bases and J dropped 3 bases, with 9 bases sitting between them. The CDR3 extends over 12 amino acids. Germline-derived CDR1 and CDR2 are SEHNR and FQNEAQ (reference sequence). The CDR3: CASRVTLYEQYF. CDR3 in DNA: TGTGCCAGCAGGGTAACTCTCTACGAGCAGTACTTC.

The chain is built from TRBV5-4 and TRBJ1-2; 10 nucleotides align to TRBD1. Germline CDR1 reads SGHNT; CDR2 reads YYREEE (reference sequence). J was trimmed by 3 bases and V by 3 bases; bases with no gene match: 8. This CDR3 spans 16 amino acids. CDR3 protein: CASSSPWDRGDYGYTF. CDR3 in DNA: TGTGCCAGCAGCTCACCGTGGGACAGGGGAGACTATGGCTACACCTTC. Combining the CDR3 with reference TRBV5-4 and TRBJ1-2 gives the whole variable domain ETGVTQSPTHLIKTRGQQVTLRCSSQSGHNTVSWYQQALGQGPQFIFQYYREEENGRGNFPPRFSGLQFPNYSSELNVNALELDDSALYLCASSSPWDRGDYGYTFGSGTRLTVV.

CDR3 in amino acids: CASSTPTGHSGNTIYF. The DNA for the CDR3 is TGTGCCAGCAGTACCCCGACAGGTCACTCTGGAAACACCATATATTTT. The genes are TRBV28 and TRBJ1-3; D is possibly TRBD1 (6 bases). The V end was cut by 5 bases, the J end by 0 bases, with 14 bases between. This CDR3 has 16 amino acids. CDR1 and CDR2 (germline): MDHEN, SYDVKM.

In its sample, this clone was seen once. The DNA for the CDR3 is TGTGCCAGCAGACGACAGGGGCCTCCCTATGGCTACACCTTC. Its translation is CASRRQGPPYGYTF. The chain recombines TRBV6-5 with TRBJ1-2; 8 bases match TRBD1. The CDR3 totals 14 residues. CDR1 is MNHEY and CDR2 is SVGAGI in the germline V gene. The junction had 7 bases not matched to a gene; V was cut back by 6 bases and J by 4 bases.

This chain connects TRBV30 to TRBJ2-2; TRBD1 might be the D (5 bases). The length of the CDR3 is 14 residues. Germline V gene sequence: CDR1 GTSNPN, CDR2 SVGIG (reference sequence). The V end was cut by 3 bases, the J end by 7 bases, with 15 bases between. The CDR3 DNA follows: TGTGCCTGGAGGCTAAGGGCAAGGGGCGGGGAGCTGTTTTTT. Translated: CAWRLRARGGELFF.

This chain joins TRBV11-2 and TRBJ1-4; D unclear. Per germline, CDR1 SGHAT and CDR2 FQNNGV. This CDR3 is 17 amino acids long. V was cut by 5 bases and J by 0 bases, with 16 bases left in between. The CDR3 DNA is TGTGCCAGCAGCCCAAGGCAGGTTCCTACAACTAATGAAAAACTGTTTTTT. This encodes CASSPRQVPTTNEKLFF. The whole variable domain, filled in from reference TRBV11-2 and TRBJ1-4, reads EAGVAQSPRYKIIEKRQSVAFWCNPISGHATLYWYQQILGQGPKLLIQFQNNGVVDDSQLPKDRFSAERLKGVDSTLKIQPAKLEDSAVYLCASSPRQVPTTNEKLFFGSGTQLSVL.

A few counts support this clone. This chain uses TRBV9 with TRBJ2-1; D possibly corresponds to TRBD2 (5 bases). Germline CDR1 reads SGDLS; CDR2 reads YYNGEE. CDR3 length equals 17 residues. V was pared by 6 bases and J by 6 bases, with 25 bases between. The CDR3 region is CASTRGWAGATSNEQFF. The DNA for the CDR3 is TGTGCCAGCACCCGAGGGTGGGCAGGCGCCACGAGCAATGAGCAGTTCTTC.

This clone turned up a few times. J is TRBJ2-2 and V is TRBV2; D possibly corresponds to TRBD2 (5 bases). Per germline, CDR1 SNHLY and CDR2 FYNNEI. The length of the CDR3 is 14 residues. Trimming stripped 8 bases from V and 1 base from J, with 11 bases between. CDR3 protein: CASSQRQNTGELFF. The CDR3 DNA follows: TGTGCCAGCTCTCAGCGGCAGAACACCGGGGAGCTGTTTTTT.

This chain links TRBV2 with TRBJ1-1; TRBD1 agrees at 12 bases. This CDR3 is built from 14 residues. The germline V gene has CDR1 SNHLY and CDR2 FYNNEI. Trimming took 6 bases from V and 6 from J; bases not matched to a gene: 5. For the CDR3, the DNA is TGTGCCAGCAGGGGACAGGGGGCGAGGTCTGAAGCTTTCTTT. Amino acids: CASRGQGARSEAFF.

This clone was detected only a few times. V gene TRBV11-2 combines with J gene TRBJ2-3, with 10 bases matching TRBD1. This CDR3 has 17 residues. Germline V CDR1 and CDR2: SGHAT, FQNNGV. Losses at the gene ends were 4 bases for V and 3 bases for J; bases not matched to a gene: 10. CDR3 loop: CASSSTAWDRGTDTQYF. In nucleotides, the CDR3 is TGTGCCAGCAGCTCCACAGCCTGGGACAGGGGAACAGATACGCAGTATTTT.

The CDR3 nucleotides read TGTGCCAGCAGCTCGAGGGGGACTAGCGGAAATGAGCAGTTCTTC. Its protein product is CASSSRGTSGNEQFF. The chain is built from TRBV9 and TRBJ2-1, with 11 bases aligning to TRBD2. The CDR3 has 15 residues. Germline V gene data show CDR1 as SGDLS and CDR2 as YYNGEE. V gave up 4 bases and J gave up 7 bases; unmatched junction bases: 7.

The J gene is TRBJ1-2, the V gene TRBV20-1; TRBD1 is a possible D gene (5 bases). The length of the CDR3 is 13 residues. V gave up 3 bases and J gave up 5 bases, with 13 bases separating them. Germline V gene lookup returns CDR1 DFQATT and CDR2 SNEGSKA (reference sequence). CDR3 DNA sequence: TGCAGTGCTAGTACGGACATCCCTTATGGCTACACCTTC. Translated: CSASTDIPYGYTF.

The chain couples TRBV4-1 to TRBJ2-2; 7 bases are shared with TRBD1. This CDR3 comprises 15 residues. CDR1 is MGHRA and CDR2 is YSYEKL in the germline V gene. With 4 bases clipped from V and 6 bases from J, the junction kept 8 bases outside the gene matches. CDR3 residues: CASSRGTQGSGELFF. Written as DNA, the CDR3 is TGCGCCAGCAGCCGAGGGACACAGGGGTCCGGGGAGCTGTTTTTT.

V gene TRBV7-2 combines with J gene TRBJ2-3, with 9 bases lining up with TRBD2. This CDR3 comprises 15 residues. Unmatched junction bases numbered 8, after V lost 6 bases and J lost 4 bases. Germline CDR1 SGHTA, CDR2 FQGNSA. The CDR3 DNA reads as TGTGCCAGCAGTTCTAGCGGGGACCCCTCAGATACGCAGTATTTT. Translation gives CASSSSGDPSDTQYF.

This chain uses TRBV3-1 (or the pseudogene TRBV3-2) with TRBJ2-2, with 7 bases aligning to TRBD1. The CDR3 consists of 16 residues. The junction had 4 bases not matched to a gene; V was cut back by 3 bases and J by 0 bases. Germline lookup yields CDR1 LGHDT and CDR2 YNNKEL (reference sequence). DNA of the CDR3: TGTGCCAGCAGCCACCATGACAGGGCGAACACCGGGGAGCTGTTTTTT. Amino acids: CASSHHDRANTGELFF.

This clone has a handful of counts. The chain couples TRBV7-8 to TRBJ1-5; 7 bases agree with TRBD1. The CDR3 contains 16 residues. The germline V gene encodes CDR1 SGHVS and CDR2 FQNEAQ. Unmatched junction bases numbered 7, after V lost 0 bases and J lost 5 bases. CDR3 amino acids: CASSLAGDSLYQPQHF. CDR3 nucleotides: TGTGCCAGCAGCTTAGCGGGGGACAGCCTGTATCAGCCCCAGCATTTT.

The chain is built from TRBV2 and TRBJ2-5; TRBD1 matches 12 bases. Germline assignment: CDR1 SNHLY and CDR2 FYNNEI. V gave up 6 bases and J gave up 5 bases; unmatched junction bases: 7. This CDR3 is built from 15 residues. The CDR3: CASRAGTGGTETQYF. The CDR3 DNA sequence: TGTGCCAGCAGGGCCGGGACAGGGGGCACGGAGACCCAGTACTTC.

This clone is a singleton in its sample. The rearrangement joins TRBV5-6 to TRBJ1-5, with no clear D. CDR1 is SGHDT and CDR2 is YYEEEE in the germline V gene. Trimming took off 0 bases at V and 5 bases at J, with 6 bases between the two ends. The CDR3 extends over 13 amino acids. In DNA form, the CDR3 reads TGTGCCAGCAGCTTGGTTCCGGATCAGCCCCAGCATTTT. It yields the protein CASSLVPDQPQHF.

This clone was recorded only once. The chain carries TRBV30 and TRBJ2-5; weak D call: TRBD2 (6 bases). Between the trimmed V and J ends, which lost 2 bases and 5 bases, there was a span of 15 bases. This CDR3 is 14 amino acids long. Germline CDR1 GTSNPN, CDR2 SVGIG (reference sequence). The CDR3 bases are TGTGCCTGGAGTACCCCGGGGGTTGGGGAGACCCAGTACTTC. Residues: CAWSTPGVGETQYF. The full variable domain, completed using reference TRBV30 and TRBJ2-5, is SQTIHQWPATLVQPVGSPLSLECTVEGTSNPNLYWYRQAAGRGLQLLFYSVGIGQISSEVPQNLSASRPQDRQFILSSKKLLLSDSGFYLCAWSTPGVGETQYFGPGTRLLVL.